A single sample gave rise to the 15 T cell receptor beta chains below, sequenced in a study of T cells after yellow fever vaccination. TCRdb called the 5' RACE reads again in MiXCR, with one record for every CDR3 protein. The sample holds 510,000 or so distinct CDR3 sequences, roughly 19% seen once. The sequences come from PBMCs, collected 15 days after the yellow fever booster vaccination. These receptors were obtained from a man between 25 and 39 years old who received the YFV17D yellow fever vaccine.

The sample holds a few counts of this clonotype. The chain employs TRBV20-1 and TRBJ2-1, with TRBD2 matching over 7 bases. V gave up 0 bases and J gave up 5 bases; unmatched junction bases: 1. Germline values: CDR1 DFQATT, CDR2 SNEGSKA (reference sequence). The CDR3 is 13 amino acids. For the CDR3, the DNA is TGCAGTGCTAGAGAGGGGACTAACAATGAGCAGTTCTTC. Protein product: CSAREGTNNEQFF.

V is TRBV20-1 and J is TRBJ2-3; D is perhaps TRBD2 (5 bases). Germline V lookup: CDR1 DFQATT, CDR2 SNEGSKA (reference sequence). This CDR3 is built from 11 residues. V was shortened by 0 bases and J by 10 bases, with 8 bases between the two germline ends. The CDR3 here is CSARDGRAQYF. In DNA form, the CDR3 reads TGCAGTGCTAGAGATGGGCGGGCGCAGTATTTT.

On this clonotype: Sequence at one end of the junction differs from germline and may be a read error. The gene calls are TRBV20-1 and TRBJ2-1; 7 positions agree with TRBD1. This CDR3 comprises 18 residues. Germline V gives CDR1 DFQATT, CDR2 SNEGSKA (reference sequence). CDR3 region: CCARGAFRDRKSYNEQFF. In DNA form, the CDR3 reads TGCTGTGCTAGAGGCGCCTTCCGGGACAGAAAGTCCTACAATGAGCAGTTCTTC.

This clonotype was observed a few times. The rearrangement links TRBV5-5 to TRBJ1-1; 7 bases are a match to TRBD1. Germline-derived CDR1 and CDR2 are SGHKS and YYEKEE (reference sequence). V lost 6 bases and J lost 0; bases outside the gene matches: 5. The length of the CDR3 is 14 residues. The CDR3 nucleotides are TGTGCCAGCATGACAGGGACCATGAACACTGAAGCTTTCTTT. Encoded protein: CASMTGTMNTEAFF. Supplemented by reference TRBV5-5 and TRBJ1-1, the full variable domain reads DAGVTQSPTHLIKTRGQQVTLRCSPISGHKSVSWYQQVLGQGPQFIFQYYEKEERGRGNFPDRFSARQFPNYSSELNVNALLLGDSALYLCASMTGTMNTEAFFGQGTRLTVV.

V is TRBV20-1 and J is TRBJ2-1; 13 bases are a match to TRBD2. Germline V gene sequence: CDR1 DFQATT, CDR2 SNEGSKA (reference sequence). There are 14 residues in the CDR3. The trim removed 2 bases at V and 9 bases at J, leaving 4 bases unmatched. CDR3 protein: CSARRLAGGGEQFF. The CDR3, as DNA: TGCAGTGCTAGAAGACTAGCGGGGGGAGGTGAGCAGTTCTTC.

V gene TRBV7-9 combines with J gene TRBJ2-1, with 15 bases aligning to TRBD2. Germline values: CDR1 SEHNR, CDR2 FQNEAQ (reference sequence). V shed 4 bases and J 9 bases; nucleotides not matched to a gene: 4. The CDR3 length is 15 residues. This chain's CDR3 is CASSSGTSGGSEQFF. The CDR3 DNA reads TGTGCCAGCAGCTCCGGGACTAGCGGGGGGAGTGAGCAGTTCTTC.

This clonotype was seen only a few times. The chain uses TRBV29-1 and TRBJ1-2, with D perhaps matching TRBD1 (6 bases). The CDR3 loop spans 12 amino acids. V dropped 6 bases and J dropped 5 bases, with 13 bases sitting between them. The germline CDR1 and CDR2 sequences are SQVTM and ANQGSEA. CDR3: CSVRTEFYGYTF. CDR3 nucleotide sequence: TGCAGCGTAAGGACAGAATTTTATGGCTACACCTTC.

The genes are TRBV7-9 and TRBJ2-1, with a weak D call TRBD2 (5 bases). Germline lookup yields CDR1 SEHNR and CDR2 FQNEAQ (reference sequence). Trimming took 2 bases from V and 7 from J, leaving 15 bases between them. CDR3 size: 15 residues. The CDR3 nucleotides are TGTGCCAGCAGCTTAACGAGGGCAGTCTGGAATGAGCAGTTCTTC. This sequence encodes CASSLTRAVWNEQFF.

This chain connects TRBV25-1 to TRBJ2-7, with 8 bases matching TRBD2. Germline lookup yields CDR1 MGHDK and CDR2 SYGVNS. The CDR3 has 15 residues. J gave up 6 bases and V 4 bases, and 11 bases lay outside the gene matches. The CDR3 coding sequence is TGTGCCAGCAGTGTCCCGGGGGGGCGGAATTTCGAGCAGTACTTC. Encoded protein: CASSVPGGRNFEQYF.

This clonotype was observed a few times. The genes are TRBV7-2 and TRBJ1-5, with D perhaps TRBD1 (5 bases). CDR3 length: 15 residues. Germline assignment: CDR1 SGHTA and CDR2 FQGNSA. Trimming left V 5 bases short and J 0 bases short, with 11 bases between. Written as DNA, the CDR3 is TGTGCCAGCAGCCCCTGGGGGGATAGCAATCAGCCCCAGCATTTT. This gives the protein CASSPWGDSNQPQHF. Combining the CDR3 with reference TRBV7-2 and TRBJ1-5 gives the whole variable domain GAGVSQSPSNKVTEKGKDVELRCDPISGHTALYWYRQSLGQGLEFLIYFQGNSAPDKSGLPSDRFSAERTGGSVSTLTIQRTQQEDSAVYLCASSPWGDSNQPQHFGDGTRLSIL.

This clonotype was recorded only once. CDR3 in amino acids: CASSVGQNQPQHF. For the CDR3, the DNA is TGTGCCAGCAGCGTCGGGCAGAACCAGCCCCAGCATTTT. The gene calls are TRBV9 and TRBJ1-5, with D unclear. The ends were cut back, 2 bases at V and 7 bases at J, with 10 bases in the middle. Germline-derived CDR1 and CDR2 are SGDLS and YYNGEE. This CDR3 has 13 residues.

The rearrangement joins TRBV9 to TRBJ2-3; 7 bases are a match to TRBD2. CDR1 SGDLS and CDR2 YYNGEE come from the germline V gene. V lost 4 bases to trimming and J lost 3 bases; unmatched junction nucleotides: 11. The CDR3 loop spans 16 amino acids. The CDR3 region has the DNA TGTGCCAGCAGCAATTTAGCGGGTATGAAAACAGATACGCAGTATTTT. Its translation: CASSNLAGMKTDTQYF.

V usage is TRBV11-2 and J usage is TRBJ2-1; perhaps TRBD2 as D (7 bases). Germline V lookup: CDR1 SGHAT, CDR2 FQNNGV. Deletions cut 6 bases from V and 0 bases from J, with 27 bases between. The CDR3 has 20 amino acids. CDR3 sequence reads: CASRGRDTGVRENSYNEQFF. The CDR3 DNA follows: TGTGCCAGCAGGGGCCGGGACACGGGCGTGCGGGAGAACTCCTACAATGAGCAGTTCTTC.

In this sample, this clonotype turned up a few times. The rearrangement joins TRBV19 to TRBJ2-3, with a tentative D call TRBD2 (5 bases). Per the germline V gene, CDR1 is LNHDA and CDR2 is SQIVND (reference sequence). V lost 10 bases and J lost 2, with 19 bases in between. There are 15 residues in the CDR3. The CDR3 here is CATAPDGRDTDTQYF. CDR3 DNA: TGTGCCACCGCCCCCGACGGTCGGGACACAGATACGCAGTATTTT.

The CDR3 DNA reads TGTGCCAGCTCACCACCTTCCCTCTACTCCTACAATGAGCAGTTCTTC. Its protein product is CASSPPSLYSYNEQFF. This chain connects TRBV18 to TRBJ2-1, with D uncertain. The V and J ends lost 0 bases and 0 bases respectively, with 9 bases between them. This CDR3 has 16 residues. Germline loops: CDR1 KGHSH, CDR2 LQKENI. Filled out from reference TRBV18 and TRBJ2-1, the complete variable domain reads NAGVMQNPRHLVRRRGQEARLRCSPMKGHSHVYWYRQLPEEGLKFMVYLQKENIIDESGMPKERFSAEFPKEGPSILRIQQVVRGDSAAYFCASSPPSLYSYNEQFFGPGTRLTVL.